This T cell receptor (beta chain) originates from a study of blood T cell repertoires in COVID-19 (dated by TCRdb to 2020 to 2022). With respect to the entire study: The collaborator samples originated in the United States, Italy and Spain and spanned the acute and convalescent phases of COVID-19. The material from the prospective study consisted of cDNA or gDNA derived from T cells, B-cell-depleted T cells, or PBMCs. Where available, HLA class I and class II types were taken from metadata supplied by the sample provider and were not determined by assay-based typing. The samples were drawn from the first 160 participants of the ongoing ImmuneRACE study and from over a thousand subjects provided by 6 global collaborators. Nearly every sample came with metadata listing a de-identified subject ID, COVID-19 status, age in years and sex. The repertoires were released in a freely available public database intended as a resource for research on the immune response to SARS-CoV-2. The dataset comprised deeply sampled blood TCRbeta repertoires from subjects exposed to, actively infected with, or recovered from COVID-19.

This clone was counted only a few times. Its antigen is still unknown. No qualities accompany the bases; no much larger clone lies one base away. The immunoSEQ Assay, a bias-controlled multiplex PCR, was used to amplify TCRbeta CDR3 regions from genomic DNA. As for the authors' bioinformatics: Nucleated cell counts per sample were estimated from amplification of reference gene primers within the assay. To quantify the absolute abundance of each unique TCRbeta CDR3 rearrangement, sequence reads were collapsed and filtered. For each sample, productive Simpson clonality was calculated as the square root of Simpson's diversity index across productive rearrangements. TCRdb obtained this table from immuneACCESS and retained in-frame rearrangements with V and J assigned. These tables miss some clones; where compared with another copy, unresolved V genes account for less than half of the shortfall, and the remainder is unexplained. V, J and clone size were drawn from that table, and D and trimming were deduced from the DNA. This sample has approximately 160,000 clones in its table, and 80% to 90% of those were observed once. The ten largest clones represent about 7.7% of the sample.

On the study overall, not on this receptor specifically: The amount of clinical and demographic metadata varied by source and participant and was provided uncurated.

According to the germline V gene, CDR1 reads SGHRS and CDR2 reads YFSETQ. From the cysteine through the phenylalanine, the CDR3 covers 14 amino acids. The sequence is cut down to CDR3 DNA, 42 bases in frame from base 1. V is cut back by 5 bases and J by 2 bases, with 7 bases in the junction unmatched. Enrolling through a virtual design, the prospective study's participants ranged in age from roughly 18 to 90 years and lived across some 22 United States geographic areas. In the prospective study, cohorts were assigned on the basis of participant-reported clinical history obtained from a screening survey and a study questionnaire. For ImmuneRACE Cohort 3, a participant was defined as recovered based on two consecutive negative NP/OP PCR tests, clearance by a healthcare professional, or resolution of symptoms. In the prospective study, whole blood, serum and a nasopharyngeal or oropharyngeal swab were collected from each participant by mobile phlebotomists. Over an approximately 2-month period, participants in the prospective study had the option of providing additional blood draws and questionnaires. Before DNA extraction, blood samples from the prospective study were shipped at room temperature or frozen.

Recombination joined TRBV5-1 with TRBJ2-7; TRBD1 fits 7 bases in the junction. Sequences were obtained from PBMCs or T cells enriched from blood (not recorded which). The TCR sequence derives from a man aged 50 to 59 who had recovered from COVID-19. Here is the DNA: TGCGCCAGCAGACTGACAGGGACCACCTACGAGCAGTACTTC. The resulting protein is CASRLTGTTYEQYF.